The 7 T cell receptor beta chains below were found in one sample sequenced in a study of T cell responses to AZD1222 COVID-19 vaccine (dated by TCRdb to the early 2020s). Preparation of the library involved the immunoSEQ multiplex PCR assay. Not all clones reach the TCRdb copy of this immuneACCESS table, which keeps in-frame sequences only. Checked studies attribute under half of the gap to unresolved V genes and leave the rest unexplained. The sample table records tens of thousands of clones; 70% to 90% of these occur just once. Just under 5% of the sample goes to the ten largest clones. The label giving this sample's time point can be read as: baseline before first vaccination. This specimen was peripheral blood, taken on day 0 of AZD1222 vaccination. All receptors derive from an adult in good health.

CDR3 DNA sequence: TGTGCCAGCAGCTCGGGACAGCGGAACACTGAAGCTTTCTTT. This sequence encodes CASSSGQRNTEAFF. This rearrangement joins TRBV7-9 to TRBJ1-1; 7 bases match TRBD1. The trim removed 4 bases at V and 1 base at J, leaving 3 bases unmatched. Germline CDR1 SEHNR, CDR2 FQNEAQ (reference sequence). This CDR3 comprises 14 residues. The variable domain in full, completed from reference TRBV7-9 and TRBJ1-1, reads DTGVSQNPRHKITKRGQNVTFRCDPISEHNRLYWYRQTLGQGPEFLTYFQNEAQLEKSRLLSDRFSAERPKGSFSTLEIQRTEQGDSAMYLCASSSGQRNTEAFFGQGTRLTVV.

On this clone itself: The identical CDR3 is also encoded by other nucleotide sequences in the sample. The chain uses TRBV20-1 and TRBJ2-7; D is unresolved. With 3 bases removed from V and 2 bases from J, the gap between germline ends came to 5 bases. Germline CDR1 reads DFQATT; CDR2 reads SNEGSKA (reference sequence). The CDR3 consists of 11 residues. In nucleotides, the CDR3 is TGCAGTGCTAGGGCGACCTACGAGCAGTACTTC. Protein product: CSARATYEQYF.

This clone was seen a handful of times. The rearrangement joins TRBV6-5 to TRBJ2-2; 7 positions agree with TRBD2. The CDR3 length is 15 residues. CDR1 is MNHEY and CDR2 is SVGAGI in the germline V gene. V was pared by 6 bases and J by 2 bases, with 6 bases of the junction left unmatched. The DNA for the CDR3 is TGTGCCAGCAGCTTAATAGCGGGCAACACCGGGGAGCTGTTTTTT. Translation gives CASSLIAGNTGELFF.

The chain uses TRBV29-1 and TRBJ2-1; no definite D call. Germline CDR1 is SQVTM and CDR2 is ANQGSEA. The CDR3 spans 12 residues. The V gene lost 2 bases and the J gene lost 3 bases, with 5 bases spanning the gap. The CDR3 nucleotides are TGCAGCGTTGAACATGGCTACAATGAGCAGTTCTTC. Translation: CSVEHGYNEQFF.

The CDR3 DNA reads TGTGCCAGCAGTTCCCTCGAAGGGGTCGACTACACCTTC. Its translation: CASSSLEGVDYTF. This sequence joins TRBV6-5 and TRBJ1-2, with D perhaps TRBD1 (5 bases). V gave up 4 bases and J gave up 10 bases, with 16 bases separating them. Germline lookup yields CDR1 MNHEY and CDR2 SVGAGI. The CDR3 is 13 amino acids.

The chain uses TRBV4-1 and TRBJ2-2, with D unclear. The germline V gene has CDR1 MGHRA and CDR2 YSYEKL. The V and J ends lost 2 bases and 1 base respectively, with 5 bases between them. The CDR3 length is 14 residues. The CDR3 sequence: CASSQSLNTGELFF. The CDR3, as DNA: TGCGCCAGCAGCCAAAGTCTGAACACCGGGGAGCTGTTTTTT.

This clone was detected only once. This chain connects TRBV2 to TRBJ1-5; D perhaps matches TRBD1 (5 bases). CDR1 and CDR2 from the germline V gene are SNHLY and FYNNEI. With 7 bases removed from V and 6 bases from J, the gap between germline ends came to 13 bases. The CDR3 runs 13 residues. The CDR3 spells CASNRQTTQPQHF. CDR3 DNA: TGTGCCAGCAATCGACAGACAACTCAGCCCCAGCATTTT.